This T cell receptor beta chain is drawn from a study of human T cells and chemical hapten exposure. Study conclusions and caveats: TCRs whose frequency exceeded 1 in 1000 remained the same following DPC sensitization.

This clonotype was detected a few times. The antigen is not known. This sample's time point: healthy volunteer bleed at 6 weeks. Total RNA was isolated from whole blood that had not been fractionated. V was shortened by 0 bases and J by 3 bases, with 18 bases between the two germline ends. Germline V CDR1 and CDR2: DFQATT, SNEGSKA (reference sequence). The CDR3 sequence is 16 residues long. TCRdb independently ran MiXCR on the RACE reads; one entry per CDR3 protein. Among some 81,000 distinct CDR3 sequences listed, around 9.4% were seen once. The sequenced sample consisted of whole blood. This clonotype was sampled from a female donor in good health. Some clones in this sample may be carry-over from other donors' samples. The chain is built from TRBV20-1 and TRBJ2-7, with D perhaps matching TRBD1 (6 bases). The CDR3 region is CSARELRDTSFYEQYF. DNA of the CDR3: TGCAGTGCTAGAGAACTCAGGGACACCAGCTTCTACGAGCAGTACTTC.